This paragraph reports one TCR beta chain. The antigen remains unidentified. The data stem from a study of metastatic and nonmetastatic thyroid tumors. TCRdb reassembled clones from the PCR reads with MiXCR. This table has 13,000 to 15,000 clones, about 25% appearing once. Germline lookup yields CDR1 LGHDT and CDR2 YNNKEL (reference sequence). The CDR3 has 16 amino acids. The germline V and J ends were trimmed by 6 bases and 1 base, with 16 bases remaining between them. Broader study findings: Relative to benign nodules, malignant thyroid tumors were reportedly characterized by significantly elevated TCR beta diversity in blood and tumor.

Ahead of thyroid surgery, no patient had received treatment of any kind. This clonotype was sampled from a female donor with papillary thyroid cancer or a benign thyroid nodule (not recorded which). Some clones in this sample may be carry-over from other donors' samples. V usage is TRBV3-1 and J usage is TRBJ2-1; D unresolved. The sequenced sample was tumor tissue. CDR3 DNA sequence: TGTGCCAGCAGGATTGGACCCAGTTCTTCCTACAATGAGCAGTTCTTC. Translation gives CASRIGPSSSYNEQFF.